A single sample gave rise to the 32 T cell receptor beta chains below, sequenced in a study of T cell responses to AZD1222 COVID-19 vaccine. TCRdb's table, derived via immunoSEQ multiplex PCR, lists solely in-frame clones and lacks some. The sample consists of roughly 180,000 clones, around 90% of them appearing once. This specimen was peripheral blood, taken 28 days after the second AZD1222 dose. The receptors derive from an adult who received the AZD1222 COVID-19 vaccine.

The chain uses TRBV7-2 and TRBJ2-6; D unclear. CDR3 length: 15 residues. The V end lost 5 bases, the J end lost 0 bases, and 8 bases lay between the germline ends. The V gene's germline CDR1 is SGHTA and CDR2 FQGNSA. CDR3 in DNA: TGTGCCAGCAGCATACGGCGCTCTGGGGCCAACGTCCTGACTTTC. Translating gives CASSIRRSGANVLTF.

This chain joins TRBV7-8 and TRBJ2-5; maybe TRBD2 (5 bases). The V and J ends lost 5 bases and 5 bases respectively, with 12 bases between them. In germline, CDR1 is SGHVS, CDR2 FQNEAQ. The CDR3 covers 13 residues. The CDR3 nucleotides are TGTGCCAGCAGCACGGGGTTCCGTGAGACCCAGTACTTC. Translated: CASSTGFRETQYF.

The rearrangement joins TRBV7-2 to TRBJ1-2, with TRBD1 as a possible D gene (6 bases). Germline V gene lookup returns CDR1 SGHTA and CDR2 FQGNSA. The CDR3 covers 14 residues. Trimming shortened V by 5 bases and J by 6 bases, and 16 bases separated the two germline ends. CDR3 coding DNA: TGTGCCAGCAGCCCTAAAGGGGGGGCACATGGCTACACCTTC. This codes for CASSPKGGAHGYTF.

The chain couples TRBV10-1 to TRBJ2-7; D is possibly TRBD2 (6 bases). Germline assignment: CDR1 WNHNN and CDR2 SYGVQD (reference sequence). The CDR3 totals 12 residues. V was pared by 3 bases and J by 3 bases, with 6 bases between. The CDR3 DNA is TGCGCCAGCAGTGACGGGGGCTACGAGCAGTACTTC. As protein: CASSDGGYEQYF.

The chain has TRBV11-2 and TRBJ2-1, with D perhaps TRBD2 (5 bases). Trimming cost V 1 base and J 7 bases, with 11 bases left between them. Germline CDR1 SGHAT, CDR2 FQNNGV. The length of the CDR3 is 14 residues. CDR3 in amino acids: CASSLAVARNEQFF. Written as DNA, the CDR3 is TGTGCCAGCAGCTTAGCTGTAGCGAGGAATGAGCAGTTCTTC.

This chain uses TRBV3-1 (or the pseudogene TRBV3-2) with TRBJ2-7; 7 nucleotides align to TRBD1. Germline V gene lookup returns CDR1 LGHDT and CDR2 YNNKEL (reference sequence). This CDR3 contains 13 residues. V shed 4 bases, J shed 3 bases, and the junction held 3 bases outside the gene matches. DNA for the CDR3: TGTGCCAGCAGCCCGGGACAGAGCTACGAGCAGTACTTC. As protein: CASSPGQSYEQYF.

The chain has TRBV5-1 and TRBJ2-1; 8 positions agree with TRBD2. V was clipped by 4 bases and J by 3 bases; unmatched bases: 9. CDR1 and CDR2 (germline): SGHRS, YFSETQ. The CDR3 contains 16 residues. CDR3 sequence: CASSPNPSGGYNEQFF. The CDR3 DNA sequence: TGCGCCAGCAGCCCTAACCCGAGCGGGGGCTACAATGAGCAGTTCTTC.

The rearrangement links TRBV5-1 to TRBJ1-4; 7 nucleotides line up with TRBD1. This CDR3 region has 18 residues. Trimming cost V 7 bases and J 2 bases; bases outside gene matches: 17. Germline values: CDR1 SGHRS, CDR2 YFSETQ. The CDR3 protein is CASRSLGGGAGTNEKLFF. CDR3 sequence (DNA): TGCGCCAGCCGCTCTCTTGGAGGGGGCGCGGGTACTAATGAAAAACTGTTTTTT. The full variable domain, completed using reference TRBV5-1 and TRBJ1-4, is KAGVTQTPRYLIKTRGQQVTLSCSPISGHRSVSWYQQTPGQGLQFLFEYFSETQRNKGNFPGRFSGRQFSNSRSEMNVSTLELGDSALYLCASRSLGGGAGTNEKLFFGSGTQLSVL.

The J gene is TRBJ2-1, the V gene TRBV24-1, with D possibly matching TRBD1 (6 bases). V was shortened by 4 bases and J by 3 bases, with 15 bases between the two germline ends. Germline values: CDR1 KGHDR, CDR2 SFDVKD. There are 16 residues in the CDR3. The CDR3 DNA follows: TGTGCCACCAGTGAGGAACAGGGTTCAGGCTACAATGAGCAGTTCTTC. This translates into CATSEEQGSGYNEQFF.

The chain combines TRBV27 with TRBJ2-2; D remains ambiguous. The germline gives CDR1 MNHEY, CDR2 SMNVEV (reference sequence). Trimming cost V 5 bases and J 1 base, with 8 bases left between them. CDR3 length equals 14 residues. CDR3 loop: CASSLTMNTGELFF. The CDR3 bases are TGTGCCAGCAGTCTCACAATGAACACCGGGGAGCTGTTTTTT.

The chain combines TRBV12-3 or TRBV12-4 with TRBJ2-3, with D perhaps assigned TRBD1 or TRBD2 (6 bases each). The CDR3 spans 12 residues. V was trimmed by 7 bases and J by 4 bases, leaving 9 bases between them. Here the CDR3 reads CASNRGADTQYF. For the CDR3, the DNA is TGTGCCAGCAATAGGGGGGCAGATACGCAGTATTTT.

V usage is TRBV5-8 and J usage is TRBJ2-1; D call uncertain. The V and J ends lost 0 bases and 0 bases respectively, with 7 bases between them. From germline, CDR1 is SGHTS and CDR2 YDEGEE. There are 15 residues in the CDR3. CDR3 region: CASSLGLNSYNEQFF. The DNA of the CDR3 is TGTGCCAGCAGCTTGGGCCTCAACTCCTACAATGAGCAGTTCTTC.

The CDR3 reads CASSVLGGPGDTQYF. Here the CDR3 DNA reads TGTGCCAGCAGCGTACTAGGGGGGCCGGGAGATACGCAGTATTTT. The chain joins TRBV9 to TRBJ2-3; D may match TRBD1 or TRBD2 (6 bases each). The CDR3 has 15 residues. From germline, CDR1 is SGDLS and CDR2 YYNGEE. Trimming cost V 1 base and J 5 bases, with 14 bases left between them.

The chain uses TRBV5-1 and TRBJ1-2; D call uncertain. Trimming took off 3 bases at V and 4 bases at J, with 13 bases between the two ends. Germline CDR1 SGHRS, CDR2 YFSETQ. This CDR3 contains 14 residues. The DNA of the CDR3 is TGCGCCAGCAGCTCCCCGCGGGGTGGCTATGGCTACACCTTC. It yields the protein CASSSPRGGYGYTF.

This chain connects TRBV7-3 to TRBJ2-2; D ambiguous. The CDR3 totals 16 residues. V was trimmed by 3 bases and J by 0 bases, leaving 11 bases between them. Germline V gene lookup returns CDR1 SGHTA and CDR2 FQGTGA. Here the CDR3 reads CASSFQGFANTGELFF. The CDR3, as DNA: TGTGCCAGCAGCTTTCAAGGCTTCGCGAACACCGGGGAGCTGTTTTTT.

The V call is TRBV28, the J call TRBJ2-6, with D possibly TRBD2 on 5 matching bases. CDR1 MDHEN and CDR2 SYDVKM come from the germline V gene. Trimming pared 8 bases from V and 0 bases from J, leaving 14 bases between. CDR3 size: 16 residues. The CDR3 sequence is CASRDGSYSGANVLTF. As DNA, the CDR3 is TGTGCCAGCCGGGATGGATCGTACTCTGGGGCCAACGTCCTGACTTTC.

The gene calls are TRBV28 and TRBJ1-3; D possibly corresponds to TRBD1 (6 bases). CDR1 is MDHEN and CDR2 is SYDVKM in the germline V gene. The CDR3 contains 13 residues. The germline V and J ends were trimmed by 6 bases and 7 bases, with 13 bases remaining between them. The CDR3 protein is CASRGGQRNTIYF. The CDR3 region has the DNA TGTGCCAGCAGGGGTGGACAGAGGAACACCATATATTTT.

The chain has TRBV7-3 and TRBJ1-2; D gene uncertain. Germline loops: CDR1 SGHTA, CDR2 FQGTGA. Trimming pared 4 bases from V and 4 bases from J, leaving 13 bases between. The CDR3 has 14 residues. This CDR3 is CASSSDSSGYGYTF. CDR3 bases: TGTGCCAGCAGCTCGGACTCCTCCGGCTATGGCTACACCTTC. Supplemented by reference TRBV7-3 and TRBJ1-2, the full variable domain reads GAGVSQTPSNKVTEKGKYVELRCDPISGHTALYWYRQSLGQGPEFLIYFQGTGAADDSGLPNDRFFAVRPEGSVSTLKIQRTERGDSAVYLCASSSDSSGYGYTFGSGTRLTVV.

The chain combines TRBV11-3 with TRBJ2-1; 10 bases map to TRBD2. This CDR3 region has 15 residues. After removal of 5 bases from V and 7 bases from J, the junction contained 8 bases not matched to a gene. Looked up from germline, CDR1 is SGHNT and CDR2 is YENEEA. The CDR3 protein is CASSPVGLARNEQFF. The CDR3 region has the DNA TGTGCCAGCAGCCCAGTGGGACTAGCGAGGAATGAGCAGTTCTTC.

The chain is built from TRBV28 and TRBJ1-1, with a tentative D call TRBD1 (6 bases). Looked up from germline, CDR1 is MDHEN and CDR2 is SYDVKM. The CDR3 is 14 amino acids. V gave up 3 bases and J gave up 6 bases, with 14 bases separating them. The CDR3 spells CASSFAGRGAEAFF. CDR3 in DNA: TGTGCCAGCAGTTTTGCGGGGAGGGGGGCTGAAGCTTTCTTT.

The V call is TRBV29-1, the J call TRBJ1-2, with TRBD1 matching over 9 bases. The CDR3 runs 16 residues. Trimming cost V 7 bases and J 1 base; bases outside gene matches: 13. The germline V gene encodes CDR1 SQVTM and CDR2 ANQGSEA. The CDR3 here is CSALIVSGQGNYGYTF. CDR3 nucleotide sequence: TGCAGCGCTTTGATAGTGTCGGGACAGGGTAACTATGGCTACACCTTC.

The table lists this clone with a count of one. The V call is TRBV4-3, the J call TRBJ2-7; D is uncertain. The V and J ends lost 3 bases and 2 bases respectively, with 20 bases between them. Germline V gene lookup returns CDR1 LGHNA and CDR2 YSLEER. The CDR3 loop spans 17 amino acids. DNA for the CDR3: TGCGCCAGCAGCCACCCAAAGACACCTCTTCCTCCCTACGAGCAGTACTTC. Translated, it gives CASSHPKTPLPPYEQYF.

The CDR3 nucleotides read TGTGCCAGCAGCTTAAGCAGGAAGAATGAGCAGTTCTTC. This translates into CASSLSRKNEQFF. The J gene is TRBJ2-1, the V gene TRBV7-2, with unresolved D. This CDR3 region has 13 residues. CDR1 and CDR2 (germline): SGHTA, FQGNSA. Trimming took 2 bases from V and 7 from J, leaving 9 bases between them.

This clone is a singleton in its sample. The chain employs TRBV5-1 and TRBJ2-3, with D possibly matching TRBD1 (6 bases). Germline V CDR1 and CDR2: SGHRS, YFSETQ. The CDR3 has 15 amino acids. Trimming left V 2 bases short and J 2 bases short, with 12 bases between. The CDR3 nucleotides read TGCGCCAGCAGCTTAGTGGGACAATACACAGATACGCAGTATTTT. Amino acid sequence: CASSLVGQYTDTQYF. Full variable domain (missing parts from reference TRBV5-1 and TRBJ2-3): KAGVTQTPRYLIKTRGQQVTLSCSPISGHRSVSWYQQTPGQGLQFLFEYFSETQRNKGNFPGRFSGRQFSNSRSEMNVSTLELGDSALYLCASSLVGQYTDTQYFGPGTRLTVL.

The V and J genes are TRBV2 and TRBJ2-7; TRBD2 matches 10 bases. The CDR3 is 16 amino acids. Germline CDR1 reads SNHLY; CDR2 reads FYNNEI. After removal of 2 bases from V and 3 bases from J, the junction contained 7 bases not matched to a gene. CDR3 in DNA: TGTGCCAGCAGTGAAACCCGGACTAGCGGAGGCTACGAGCAGTACTTC. Residues: CASSETRTSGGYEQYF.

The chain recombines TRBV7-8 with TRBJ1-1, with D hard to call. This CDR3 comprises 13 residues. Per the germline V gene, CDR1 is SGHVS and CDR2 is FQNEAQ. The V end was cut by 2 bases, the J end by 7 bases, with 11 bases between. The CDR3 DNA reads as TGTGCCAGCAGCTTAACGACCTGGAATGAAGCTTTCTTT. Translation: CASSLTTWNEAFF.

As concerns this clone: An end of the junction does not agree with germline; a read error may underlie this. J is TRBJ2-5 and V is TRBV9; no reliable D call. This CDR3 is 13 amino acids long. Germline assignment: CDR1 SGDLS and CDR2 YYNGEE. The CDR3 loop is CASSVGLEEAQYF. CDR3 sequence (DNA): TGTGCCAGCAGCGTAGGGTTGGAAGAGGCCCAGTACTTC.

The V call is TRBV3-1 (or the pseudogene TRBV3-2), the J call TRBJ1-1; D call uncertain. The CDR3 sequence is 13 residues long. The V and J ends lost 4 bases and 1 base respectively, with 7 bases between them. Per the germline V gene, CDR1 is LGHDT and CDR2 is YNNKEL (reference sequence). CDR3 nucleotide sequence: TGTGCCAGCAGCCCCCGTCCGAACACTGAAGCTTTCTTT. Protein: CASSPRPNTEAFF.

The rearrangement links TRBV7-9 to TRBJ2-1; D remains ambiguous. The V end lost 2 bases, the J end lost 8 bases, and 10 bases lay between the germline ends. The germline gives CDR1 SEHNR, CDR2 FQNEAQ (reference sequence). The CDR3 runs to 13 residues. The CDR3 here is CASSLIASDEQFF. The CDR3 coding sequence is TGTGCCAGCAGCTTAATCGCAAGTGATGAGCAGTTCTTC. The full variable domain, completed using reference TRBV7-9 and TRBJ2-1, is DTGVSQNPRHKITKRGQNVTFRCDPISEHNRLYWYRQTLGQGPEFLTYFQNEAQLEKSRLLSDRFSAERPKGSFSTLEIQRTEQGDSAMYLCASSLIASDEQFFGPGTRLTVL.

This chain joins TRBV3-1 (or the pseudogene TRBV3-2) and TRBJ2-3, with a possible D match to TRBD2 (6 bases). In germline, CDR1 is LGHDT, CDR2 YNNKEL (reference sequence). Trimming took off 0 bases at V and 8 bases at J, with 6 bases between the two ends. The CDR3 totals 12 residues. The CDR3 is CASSQDSGTQYF. In DNA form, the CDR3 reads TGTGCCAGCAGCCAAGATAGCGGTACGCAGTATTTT.

The chain combines TRBV20-1 with TRBJ1-4; unclear D gene. CDR1 and CDR2 from the germline V gene are DFQATT and SNEGSKA (reference sequence). This CDR3 spans 10 amino acids. The V end was cut by 5 bases, the J end by 10 bases, with 8 bases between. The CDR3 DNA reads as TGCAGTGCTCCGCTAACAAAACTGTTTTTT. It codes for CSAPLTKLFF.

The chain carries TRBV18 and TRBJ2-2; maybe TRBD1 (6 bases). Germline CDR1 is KGHSH and CDR2 is LQKENI. V gave up 4 bases and J gave up 5 bases, with 20 bases separating them. CDR3 size: 17 residues. CDR3 region: CASSQAPLGGETGELFF. CDR3 nucleotides: TGTGCCAGCTCACAAGCGCCGCTAGGGGGTGAGACCGGGGAGCTGTTTTTT.